This TCR beta chain was documented in a study of cytomegalovirus exposure and HLA in healthy donors. Comment on this clone: Its antigen is undetermined.

Trimming cost V 4 bases and J 6 bases, with 9 bases left between them. Germline assignment: CDR1 MNHNS and CDR2 SASEGT. CDR3 size: 13 residues. Findings and caveats of the study: Association of 16,951 TCR beta sequences with HLA alleles was found at 0.05 false discovery rate in a later analysis. A missense variant in DCLRE1C was later tied to TCR beta V- and J-gene trimming.

With 60 Vbeta and 13 Jbeta primers, the PCR was carried out. Data came from immunoSEQ multiplex PCR; TCRdb stores just in-frame clones and leaves some out. The table has about 130,000 clones, around 80% seen once. Sample: PBMCs. This TCR came from a female donor in good health and CMV-seronegative. The gene calls are TRBV6-1 and TRBJ2-2; D gene unclear. The CDR3 is CASSGSGPGELFF. CDR3 in DNA: TGTGCCAGCAGTGGCTCGGGTCCCGGGGAGCTGTTTTTT.